This TCR beta chain was obtained from a study of blood T cells in healthy people across ages. A second PCR, run for about 7 to 11 cycles, used a sample-barcoded 5' primer plus a J-beta primer mix. Using its own MiXCR run on the 5' RACE reads, TCRdb lists one record per CDR3 protein. This repertoire shows approximately 2,000,000 distinct CDR3 sequences, about two fifths found once; its top ten account for 23%. The sample holds a few counts of this clonotype. V lost 4 bases and J 5 bases, leaving 15 bases between the germline ends. Germline CDR1 is SGHRS and CDR2 is YFSETQ. The CDR3 has 14 amino acids. The gene calls are TRBV5-1 and TRBJ2-5, with D perhaps TRBD1 (6 bases). The origin of this receptor is a human donor in good health. Sequencing used blood. The CDR3 protein is CASSLVLRGETQYF. The CDR3 bases are TGCGCCAGCAGCCTAGTACTAAGGGGGGAGACCCAGTACTTC.